This T cell receptor beta chain emerged from a study of blood T cell repertoires in COVID-19. At the level of the study: Material from acute and convalescent COVID-19 was sourced from the United States, Italy and Spain.

Participants' own reports of clinical history determined their cohort assignment. Clones were read by immunoSEQ multiplex PCR, and TCRdb kept only the in-frame ones, dropping some. The data hold hundreds of thousands of clones, with roughly 90% observed a single time. This receptor was taken from a woman aged 40 to 50 who had recovered from COVID-19. The specimen was PBMCs or T cells enriched from blood (not recorded which).

The CDR3 coding sequence is TGTGCCAGCAGCTTAATGCGGGGTTCAGATACGCAGTATTTT. It encodes CASSLMRGSDTQYF. This sequence joins TRBV11-3 and TRBJ2-3; a possible D gene is TRBD2 (6 bases). Between the trimmed V and J ends, which lost 2 bases and 4 bases, there was a span of 10 bases. The germline V gene has CDR1 SGHNT and CDR2 YENEEA. The CDR3 extends over 14 amino acids.